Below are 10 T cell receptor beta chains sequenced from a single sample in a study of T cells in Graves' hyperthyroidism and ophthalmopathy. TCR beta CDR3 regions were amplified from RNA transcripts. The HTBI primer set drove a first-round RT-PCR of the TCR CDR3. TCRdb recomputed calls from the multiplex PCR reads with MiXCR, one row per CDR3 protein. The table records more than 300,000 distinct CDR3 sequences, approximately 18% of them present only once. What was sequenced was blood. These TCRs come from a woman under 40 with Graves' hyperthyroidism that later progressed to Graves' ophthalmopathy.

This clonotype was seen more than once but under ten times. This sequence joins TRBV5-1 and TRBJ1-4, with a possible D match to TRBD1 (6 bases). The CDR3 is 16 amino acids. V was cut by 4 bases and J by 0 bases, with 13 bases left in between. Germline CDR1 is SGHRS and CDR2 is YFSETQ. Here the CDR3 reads CASSRGQSATNEKLFF. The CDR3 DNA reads TGCGCCAGCAGCCGCGGACAGTCTGCAACTAATGAAAAACTGTTTTTT. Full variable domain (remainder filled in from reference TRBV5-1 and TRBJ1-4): KAGVTQTPRYLIKTRGQQVTLSCSPISGHRSVSWYQQTPGQGLQFLFEYFSETQRNKGNFPGRFSGRQFSNSRSEMNVSTLELGDSALYLCASSRGQSATNEKLFFGSGTQLSVL.

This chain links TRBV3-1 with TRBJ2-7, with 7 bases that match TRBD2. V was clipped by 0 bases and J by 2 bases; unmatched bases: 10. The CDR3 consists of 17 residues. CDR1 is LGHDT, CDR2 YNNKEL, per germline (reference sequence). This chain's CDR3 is CASSQEGEGFGTYEQYF. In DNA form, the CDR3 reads TGTGCCAGCAGCCAAGAGGGGGAGGGGTTTGGCACCTACGAGCAGTACTTC.

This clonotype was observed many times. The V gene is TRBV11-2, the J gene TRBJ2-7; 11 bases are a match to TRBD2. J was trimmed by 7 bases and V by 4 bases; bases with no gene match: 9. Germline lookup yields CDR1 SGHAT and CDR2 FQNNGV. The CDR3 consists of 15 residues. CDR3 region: CASSSLAGGPREQYF. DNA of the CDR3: TGTGCCAGCAGCTCGTTAGCGGGGGGGCCTCGGGAGCAGTACTTC.

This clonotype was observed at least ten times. The CDR3: CASSPDSVRGDNEKLFF. The CDR3 DNA sequence: TGTGCCAGCAGTCCCGACTCCGTCCGGGGGGATAATGAAAAACTGTTTTTT. The chain joins TRBV2 to TRBJ1-4; perhaps TRBD1 as D (5 bases). The CDR3 runs to 17 residues. V was cut by 5 bases and J by 4 bases, with 20 bases left in between. Germline V gives CDR1 SNHLY, CDR2 FYNNEI.

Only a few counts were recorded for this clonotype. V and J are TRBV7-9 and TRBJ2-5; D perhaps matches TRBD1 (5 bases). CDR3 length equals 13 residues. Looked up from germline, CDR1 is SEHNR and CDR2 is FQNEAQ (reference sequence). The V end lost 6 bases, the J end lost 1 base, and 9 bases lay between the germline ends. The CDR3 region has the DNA TGTGCCAGCAGATCGACAGTCCAAGAGACCCAGTACTTC. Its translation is CASRSTVQETQYF. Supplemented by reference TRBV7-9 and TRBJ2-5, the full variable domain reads DTGVSQNPRHKITKRGQNVTFRCDPISEHNRLYWYRQTLGQGPEFLTYFQNEAQLEKSRLLSDRFSAERPKGSFSTLEIQRTEQGDSAMYLCASRSTVQETQYFGPGTRLLVL.

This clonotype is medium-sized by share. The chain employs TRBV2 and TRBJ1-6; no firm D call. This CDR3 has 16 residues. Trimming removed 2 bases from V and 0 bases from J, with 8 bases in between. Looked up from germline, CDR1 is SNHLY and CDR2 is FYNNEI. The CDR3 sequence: CASSELDDSYNSPLHF. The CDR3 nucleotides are TGTGCCAGCAGTGAACTGGACGACTCCTATAATTCACCCCTCCACTTT.

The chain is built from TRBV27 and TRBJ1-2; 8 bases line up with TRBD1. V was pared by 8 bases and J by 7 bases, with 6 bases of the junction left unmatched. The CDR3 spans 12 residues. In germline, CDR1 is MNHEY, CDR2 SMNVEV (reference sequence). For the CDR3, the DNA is TGTGCCAGCGGGACAGGACTGATTGGCTACACCTTC. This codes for CASGTGLIGYTF.

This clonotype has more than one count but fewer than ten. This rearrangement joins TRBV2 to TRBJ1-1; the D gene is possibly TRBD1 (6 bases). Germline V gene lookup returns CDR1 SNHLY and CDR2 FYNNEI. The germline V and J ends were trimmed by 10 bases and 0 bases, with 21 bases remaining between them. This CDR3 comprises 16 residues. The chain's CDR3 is CATRRTGILLNTEAFF. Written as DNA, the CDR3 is TGTGCCACCCGACGCACAGGGATCCTTTTGAACACTGAAGCTTTCTTT. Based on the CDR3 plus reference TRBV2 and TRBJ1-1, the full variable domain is EPEVTQTPSHQVTQMGQEVILRCVPISNHLYFYWYRQILGQKVEFLVSFYNNEISEKSEIFDDQFSVERPDGSNFTLKIRSTKLEDSAMYFCATRRTGILLNTEAFFGQGTRLTVV.

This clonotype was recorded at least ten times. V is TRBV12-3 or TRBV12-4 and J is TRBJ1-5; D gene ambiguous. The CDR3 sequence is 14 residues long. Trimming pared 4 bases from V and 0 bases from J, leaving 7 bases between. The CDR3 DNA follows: TGTGCCAGCAGTTCTTCCTTTAGCAATCAGCCCCAGCATTTT. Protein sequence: CASSSSFSNQPQHF.

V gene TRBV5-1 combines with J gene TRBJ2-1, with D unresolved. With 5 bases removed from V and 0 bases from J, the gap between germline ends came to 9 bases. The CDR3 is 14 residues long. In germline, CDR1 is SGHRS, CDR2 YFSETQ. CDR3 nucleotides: TGCGCCAGCAGTCCGACATACTCCTACAATGAGCAGTTCTTC. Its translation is CASSPTYSYNEQFF. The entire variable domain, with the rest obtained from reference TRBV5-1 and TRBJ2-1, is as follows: KAGVTQTPRYLIKTRGQQVTLSCSPISGHRSVSWYQQTPGQGLQFLFEYFSETQRNKGNFPGRFSGRQFSNSRSEMNVSTLELGDSALYLCASSPTYSYNEQFFGPGTRLTVL.